These 28 T cell receptor beta chains were all obtained from the same sample, sequenced in a study of cytomegalovirus exposure and HLA in healthy donors. The primer mix had 60 Vbeta and 13 Jbeta primers. TCRdb keeps only in-frame clones here, not all; method: immunoSEQ multiplex PCR. Of 150,000 to 200,000 clones listed, approximately 80% are singletons. Material for sequencing was PBMCs. The source of these receptors is a man younger than 35 in good health and CMV-seropositive.

The V gene is TRBV5-5, the J gene TRBJ2-7; 14 nucleotides line up with TRBD2. Per germline, CDR1 SGHKS and CDR2 YYEKEE (reference sequence). The V and J ends lost 4 bases and 4 bases, in that order; junction bases with no gene match: 13. The CDR3 loop spans 18 amino acids. The CDR3 loop is CASSRSGLAGGLIYEQYF. The DNA for the CDR3 is TGTGCCAGCAGCCGGTCCGGACTAGCGGGAGGCCTAATTTACGAGCAGTACTTC.

The chain employs TRBV11-2 and TRBJ2-5, with a weak D call TRBD2 (6 bases). Trimming stripped 2 bases from V and 4 bases from J, with 11 bases between. Germline V lookup: CDR1 SGHAT, CDR2 FQNNGV. The CDR3 has 14 amino acids. CDR3 loop: CASSLFGGVETQYF. The CDR3 bases are TGTGCCAGCAGCTTATTCGGGGGAGTAGAGACCCAGTACTTC.

This chain links TRBV29-1 with TRBJ2-6; TRBD2 matches 13 bases. Germline assignment: CDR1 SQVTM and CDR2 ANQGSEA. Trimming removed 5 bases from V and 4 bases from J; junction bases left unmatched: 8. The CDR3 is made up of 17 amino acids. Written as DNA, the CDR3 is TGCAGCGTTAAATGGACTAGCGGGAGTATCGGGGCCAACGTCCTGACTTTC. Encoded protein: CSVKWTSGSIGANVLTF.

This clone appeared a few times. This chain uses TRBV19 with TRBJ2-6, with a tentative D call TRBD1 (8 bases). The CDR3 has 19 residues. The germline CDR1 and CDR2 sequences are LNHDA and SQIVND (reference sequence). V was cut by 1 base and J by 0 bases, with 16 bases left in between. CDR3 coding DNA: TGTGCCAGTAGTATAGTCGGACAGGGAGGGGGCTCTGGGGCCAACGTCCTGACTTTC. Its protein product is CASSIVGQGGGSGANVLTF.

V and J are TRBV28 and TRBJ1-2, with no clear D. The CDR3 runs to 13 residues. V was trimmed by 10 bases and J by 2 bases, leaving 14 bases between them. Germline V CDR1 and CDR2: MDHEN, SYDVKM. CDR3 sequence (DNA): TGTGCCACCTCCCGAGGAGGGAACTATGGCTACACCTTC. Translation: CATSRGGNYGYTF.

This clone was seen a handful of times. The rearrangement uses TRBV6-5 and TRBJ1-1; 7 bases map to TRBD1. From germline, CDR1 is MNHEY and CDR2 SVGAGI. The CDR3 length is 15 residues. V shed 5 bases and J 6 bases; nucleotides not matched to a gene: 12. The CDR3 reads CASSQPPGGSPEAFF. For the CDR3, the DNA is TGTGCCAGCAGTCAACCCCCAGGGGGTAGTCCTGAAGCTTTCTTT.

The chain is built from TRBV19 and TRBJ2-3; TRBD1 aligns across 8 bases. V lost 6 bases, J lost 7 bases, and 9 bases stayed unmatched. The CDR3 loop spans 14 amino acids. Germline CDR1 and CDR2: LNHDA and SQIVND (reference sequence). In DNA, the CDR3 is TGTGCCAGTAGCCAGGGACAGGAGTGGAATACGCAGTATTTT. Protein: CASSQGQEWNTQYF.

This rearrangement joins TRBV19 to TRBJ2-4; D is possibly TRBD2 (6 bases). Trimming cost V 2 bases and J 3 bases, with 17 bases left between them. The CDR3 runs 17 residues. CDR1 and CDR2 (germline): LNHDA, SQIVND (reference sequence). CDR3: CASSIISPGVGKNIQYF. The DNA of the CDR3 is TGTGCCAGTAGTATAATATCTCCGGGGGTCGGCAAAAACATTCAGTACTTC.

V is TRBV6-5 and J is TRBJ2-2; 11 bases match TRBD1. CDR3 length equals 16 residues. J gave up 3 bases and V 2 bases, and 2 bases lay outside the gene matches. CDR1 and CDR2 (germline): MNHEY, SVGAGI. The CDR3 nucleotides are TGTGCCAGCAGTTACGGACAGGGGGCCGACACCGGGGAGCTGTTTTTT. It specifies CASSYGQGADTGELFF.

This chain uses TRBV11-1 with TRBJ2-7; possible D gene TRBD1, 6 bases. The CDR3 is 14 residues long. Germline V gene sequence: CDR1 SGHAT, CDR2 FQDESV (reference sequence). V lost 3 bases and J 6 bases, leaving 15 bases between the germline ends. The CDR3 region is CASSFGRGSGEQYF. CDR3 bases: TGTGCCAGCAGCTTCGGCAGGGGTTCGGGCGAGCAGTACTTC.

About this clone itself: The conserved final phenylalanine or tryptophan is absent from the CDR3, which likely points to a read error. The chain combines TRBV11-2 with TRBJ1-6, with TRBD1 matching over 8 bases. With V trimmed by 2 bases and J by 10 bases, 13 bases remained unmatched. CDR1 SGHAT and CDR2 FQNNGV come from the germline V gene. This CDR3 has 17 residues. The CDR3 reads CASSLTGTGSAGSPLHL. DNA for the CDR3: TGTGCCAGCAGCTTAACCGGGACAGGATCGGCAGGGTCACCCCTCCACCTT.

V usage is TRBV9 and J usage is TRBJ2-5; 9 nucleotides align to TRBD2. This CDR3 has 16 residues. Germline CDR1 reads SGDLS; CDR2 reads YYNGEE. J gave up 5 bases and V 3 bases, and 11 bases lay outside the gene matches. CDR3 nucleotide sequence: TGTGCCAGCAGCGGACTTGGGACTAGCAGCTTGGAGACCCAGTACTTC. The encoded protein is CASSGLGTSSLETQYF.

The chain recombines TRBV6-1 with TRBJ1-5; TRBD1 matches 10 bases. CDR1 and CDR2 from the germline V gene are MNHNS and SASEGT. The CDR3 totals 17 residues. V shed 3 bases, J shed 7 bases, and the junction held 12 bases outside the gene matches. Here the CDR3 reads CASSEPGATGGLQPQHF. The DNA for the CDR3 is TGTGCCAGCAGTGAGCCAGGAGCGACAGGGGGCTTACAGCCCCAGCATTTT.

J is TRBJ2-7 and V is TRBV5-6; the match to TRBD1 covers 11 bases. After removal of 4 bases from V and 7 bases from J, the junction contained 7 bases not matched to a gene. The CDR3 has 14 residues. CDR1 SGHDT and CDR2 YYEEEE come from the germline V gene. As DNA, the CDR3 is TGTGCCAGCAGCGAGGACAGGGGGCTCCTGGAGCAGTACTTC. Amino acids: CASSEDRGLLEQYF. The variable domain in full, completed from reference TRBV5-6 and TRBJ2-7, reads DAGVTQSPTHLIKTRGQQVTLRCSPKSGHDTVSWYQQALGQGPQFIFQYYEEEERQRGNFPDRFSGHQFPNYSSELNVNALLLGDSALYLCASSEDRGLLEQYFGPGTRLTVT.

The V call is TRBV18, the J call TRBJ1-1, with 7 bases that match TRBD1. CDR3 length: 16 residues. With 2 bases clipped from V and 0 bases from J, the junction kept 6 bases outside the gene matches. CDR1 is KGHSH and CDR2 is LQKENI in the germline V gene. This CDR3 is CASSPSNRGLNTEAFF. The CDR3, as DNA: TGTGCCAGCTCACCATCCAACAGGGGCCTGAACACTGAAGCTTTCTTT.

The chain uses TRBV11-2 and TRBJ2-1, with 9 bases identical to TRBD2. The trim removed 5 bases at V and 7 bases at J, leaving 18 bases unmatched. CDR1 and CDR2 (germline): SGHAT, FQNNGV. The CDR3 covers 18 residues. The CDR3 reads CASSPTAGAGGPWNEQFF. CDR3 nucleotide sequence: TGTGCCAGCAGCCCGACAGCAGGGGCGGGAGGGCCTTGGAATGAGCAGTTCTTC.

The V and J genes are TRBV5-6 and TRBJ1-5; maybe TRBD1 (5 bases). The germline V gene encodes CDR1 SGHDT and CDR2 YYEEEE. The CDR3 consists of 15 residues. With 2 bases removed from V and 0 bases from J, the gap between germline ends came to 9 bases. As DNA, the CDR3 is TGTGCCAGCAGCTTTGGGGCGGCTAGCAATCAGCCCCAGCATTTT. Translating it yields CASSFGAASNQPQHF.

Here the CDR3 DNA reads TGTGCCAGCAGCTCGCAGACAGAAACCTACGAGCAGTACTTC. It is translated as CASSSQTETYEQYF. V usage is TRBV5-4 and J usage is TRBJ2-7, with D possibly matching TRBD1 (5 bases). The V and J ends lost 3 bases and 2 bases respectively, with 12 bases between them. The CDR3 runs to 14 residues. The germline V gene encodes CDR1 SGHNT and CDR2 YYREEE (reference sequence).

The chain couples TRBV11-2 to TRBJ2-7; D call uncertain. Germline V gives CDR1 SGHAT, CDR2 FQNNGV. This CDR3 spans 13 amino acids. V was pared by 2 bases and J by 4 bases, with 9 bases between. As DNA, the CDR3 is TGTGCCAGCAGCTTACAGCGCGATTACGAGCAGTACTTC. Its protein is CASSLQRDYEQYF.

The V gene is TRBV19, the J gene TRBJ2-7, with 15 bases lining up with TRBD2. Germline trimming cut 8 bases from V and 4 bases from J; bases unmatched to any gene: 6. The CDR3 spans 15 residues. Germline lookup yields CDR1 LNHDA and CDR2 SQIVND (reference sequence). The CDR3 loop is CASSPGLAGGYEQYF. The DNA for the CDR3 is TGTGCCAGTTCCCCGGGACTAGCGGGAGGATACGAGCAGTACTTC.

This chain connects TRBV4-1 to TRBJ2-2; a possible D gene is TRBD1 (5 bases). Germline V CDR1 and CDR2: MGHRA, YSYEKL. The CDR3 covers 14 residues. Trimming stripped 3 bases from V and 1 base from J, with 6 bases between. CDR3 sequence: CASSHTGNTGELFF. The CDR3 nucleotides read TGCGCCAGCAGCCATACAGGGAACACCGGGGAGCTGTTTTTT.

The chain links TRBV5-1 to TRBJ1-2; 9 nucleotides align to TRBD1. With V trimmed by 4 bases and J by 6 bases, 19 bases remained unmatched. Per germline, CDR1 SGHRS and CDR2 YFSETQ. This CDR3 is built from 18 residues. The CDR3 nucleotides are TGCGCCAGCAGCCAGCAAAGCCGGGACAGGGATCGGGCGGATGGCTACACCTTC. Its protein is CASSQQSRDRDRADGYTF.

This clone has more than one count but fewer than ten. The chain combines TRBV4-1 with TRBJ2-7; the match to TRBD1 covers 7 bases. With 1 base clipped from V and 1 base from J, the junction kept 7 bases outside the gene matches. This CDR3 is built from 16 residues. CDR1 and CDR2 (germline): MGHRA, YSYEKL. The CDR3 DNA sequence: TGCGCCAGCAGCCAAGGAATACGACAGGGTTCCTACGAGCAGTACTTC. This gives the protein CASSQGIRQGSYEQYF.

CDR3 in DNA: TGCAGCGATTCGACAGGGAACACTGAAGCTTTCTTT. Its translation is CSDSTGNTEAFF. The genes are TRBV29-1 and TRBJ1-1, with D possibly being TRBD1 (6 bases). Per germline, CDR1 SQVTM and CDR2 ANQGSEA. The CDR3 has 12 residues. The V end was cut by 7 bases, the J end by 1 base, with 10 bases between.

The J gene is TRBJ2-1, the V gene TRBV5-1, with 10 bases lining up with TRBD1. CDR1 and CDR2 (germline): SGHRS, YFSETQ. The CDR3 runs 16 residues. J gave up 5 bases and V 4 bases, and 9 bases lay outside the gene matches. DNA for the CDR3: TGCGCCAGCAGCCCTTTTGGGACAGGGGTTGACAATGAGCAGTTCTTC. It codes for CASSPFGTGVDNEQFF.

This chain joins TRBV7-3 and TRBJ2-1, with 7 nucleotides matching TRBD2. The CDR3 is 13 residues long. Germline assignment: CDR1 SGHTA and CDR2 FQGTGA. Unmatched junction bases numbered 2, after V lost 3 bases and J lost 6 bases. CDR3 DNA: TGTGCCAGCAGCTTTGGGGGGGGCAATGAGCAGTTCTTC. This codes for CASSFGGGNEQFF.

The V call is TRBV5-1, the J call TRBJ1-2; 7 positions match TRBD1. CDR3 length equals 14 residues. Trimming cost V 4 bases and J 3 bases; bases outside gene matches: 6. Germline lookup yields CDR1 SGHRS and CDR2 YFSETQ. DNA for the CDR3: TGCGCCAGCAGCACCGGGACAGCTTACTATGGCTACACCTTC. It specifies CASSTGTAYYGYTF.

This rearrangement joins TRBV4-1 to TRBJ2-7; D gene ambiguous. Looked up from germline, CDR1 is MGHRA and CDR2 is YSYEKL. This CDR3 is built from 13 residues. V gave up 1 base and J gave up 6 bases, with 10 bases separating them. The chain's CDR3 is CASSQAYPPEQYF. CDR3 nucleotides: TGCGCCAGCAGCCAAGCCTACCCCCCCGAGCAGTACTTC.